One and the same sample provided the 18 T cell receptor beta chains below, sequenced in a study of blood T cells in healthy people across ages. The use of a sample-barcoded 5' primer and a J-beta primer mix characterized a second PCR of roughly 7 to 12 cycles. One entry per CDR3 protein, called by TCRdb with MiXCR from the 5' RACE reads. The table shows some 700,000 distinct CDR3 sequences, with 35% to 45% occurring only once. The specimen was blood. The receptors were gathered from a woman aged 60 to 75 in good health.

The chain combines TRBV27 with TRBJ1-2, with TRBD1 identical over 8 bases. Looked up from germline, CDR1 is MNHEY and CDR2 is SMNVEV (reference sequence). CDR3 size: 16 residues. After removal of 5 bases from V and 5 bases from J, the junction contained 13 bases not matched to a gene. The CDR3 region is CASSRGQGRTNYGYTF. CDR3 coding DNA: TGTGCCAGCAGTCGCGGACAGGGCAGAACGAATTATGGCTACACCTTC.

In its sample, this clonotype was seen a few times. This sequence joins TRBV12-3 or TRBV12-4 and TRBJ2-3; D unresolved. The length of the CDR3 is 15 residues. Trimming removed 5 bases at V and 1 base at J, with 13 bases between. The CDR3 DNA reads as TGTGCCAGCAGTGCCCCCGAGTTGGGCACAGATACGCAGTATTTT. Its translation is CASSAPELGTDTQYF.

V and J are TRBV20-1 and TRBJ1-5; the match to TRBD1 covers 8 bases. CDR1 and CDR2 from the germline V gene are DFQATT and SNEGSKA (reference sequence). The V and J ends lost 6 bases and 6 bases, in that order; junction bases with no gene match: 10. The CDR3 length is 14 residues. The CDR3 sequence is CSALTGVFSQPQHF. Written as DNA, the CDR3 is TGCAGTGCATTGACAGGGGTCTTCAGTCAGCCCCAGCATTTT.

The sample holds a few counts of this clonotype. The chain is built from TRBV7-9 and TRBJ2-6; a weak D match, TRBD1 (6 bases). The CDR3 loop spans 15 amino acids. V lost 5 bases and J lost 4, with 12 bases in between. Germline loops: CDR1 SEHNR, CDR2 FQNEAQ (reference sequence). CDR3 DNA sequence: TGTGCCAGCAGCCAAACAGGGTTAGGGGCCAACGTCCTGACTTTC. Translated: CASSQTGLGANVLTF.

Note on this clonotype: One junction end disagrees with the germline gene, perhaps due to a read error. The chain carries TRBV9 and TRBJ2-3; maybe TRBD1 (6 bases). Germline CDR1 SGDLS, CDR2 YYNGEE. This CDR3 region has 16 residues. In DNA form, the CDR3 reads TGTGCCAGCAGCCCCTCCCCGGGACACCGCACAGATGCGCAGTATTTT. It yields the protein CASSPSPGHRTDAQYF. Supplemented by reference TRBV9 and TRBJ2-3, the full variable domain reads DSGVTQTPKHLITATGQRVTLRCSPRSGDLSVYWYQQSLDQGLQFLIQYYNGEERAKGNILERFSAQQFPDLHSELNLSSLELGDSALYFCASSPSPGHRTDAQYFGPGTRLTVL.

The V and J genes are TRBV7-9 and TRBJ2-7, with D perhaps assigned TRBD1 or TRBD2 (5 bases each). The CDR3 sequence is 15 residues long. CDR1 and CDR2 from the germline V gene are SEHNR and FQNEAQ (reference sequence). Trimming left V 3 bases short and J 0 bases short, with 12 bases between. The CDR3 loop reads CASSLGDGYSYEQYF. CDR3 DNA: TGTGCCAGCAGCTTGGGGGACGGCTACTCCTACGAGCAGTACTTC.

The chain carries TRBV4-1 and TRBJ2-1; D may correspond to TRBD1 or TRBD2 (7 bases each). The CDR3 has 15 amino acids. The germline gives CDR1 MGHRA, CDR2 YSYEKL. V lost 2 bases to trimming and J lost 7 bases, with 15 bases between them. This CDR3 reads CASSQICQGGNEQFF. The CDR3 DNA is TGCGCCAGCAGCCAAATCTGTCAGGGGGGGAATGAGCAGTTCTTC.

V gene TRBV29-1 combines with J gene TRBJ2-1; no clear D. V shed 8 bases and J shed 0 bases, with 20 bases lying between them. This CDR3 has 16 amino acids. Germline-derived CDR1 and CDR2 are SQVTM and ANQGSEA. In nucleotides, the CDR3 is TGCAGCCCCAGAGCCATACCTAGGATCTCCTACAATGAGCAGTTCTTC. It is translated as CSPRAIPRISYNEQFF.

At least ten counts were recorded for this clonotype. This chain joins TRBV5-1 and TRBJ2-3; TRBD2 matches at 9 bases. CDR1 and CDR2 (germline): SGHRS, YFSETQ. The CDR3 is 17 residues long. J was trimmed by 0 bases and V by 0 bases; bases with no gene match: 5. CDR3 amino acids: CASSLEPSGVSTDTQYF. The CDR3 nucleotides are TGCGCCAGCAGCTTGGAGCCTAGCGGGGTGAGCACAGATACGCAGTATTTT.

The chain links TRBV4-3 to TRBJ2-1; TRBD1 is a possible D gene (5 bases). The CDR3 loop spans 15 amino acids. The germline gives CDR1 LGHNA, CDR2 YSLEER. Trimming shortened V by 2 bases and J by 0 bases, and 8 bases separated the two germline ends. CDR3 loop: CASSQNRISYNEQFF. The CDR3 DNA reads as TGCGCCAGCAGCCAAAACAGGATCTCCTACAATGAGCAGTTCTTC.

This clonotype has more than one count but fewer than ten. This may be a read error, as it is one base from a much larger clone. The CDR3 sequence: CSVVLHYGQYF. For the CDR3, the DNA is TGCAGCGTTGTCCTACACTACGGGCAGTACTTC. The chain is built from TRBV29-1 and TRBJ2-5; no firm D call. The CDR3 loop spans 11 amino acids. V shed 4 bases and J shed 11 bases, with 14 bases lying between them. Per germline, CDR1 SQVTM and CDR2 ANQGSEA.

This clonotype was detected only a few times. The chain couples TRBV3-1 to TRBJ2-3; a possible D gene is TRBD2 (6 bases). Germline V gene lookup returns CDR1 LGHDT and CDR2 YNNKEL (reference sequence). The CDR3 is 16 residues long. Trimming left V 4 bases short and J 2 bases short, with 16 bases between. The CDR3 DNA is TGTGCCAGCAGCCGCCTCGGGAGCGGCTTCACAGATACGCAGTATTTT. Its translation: CASSRLGSGFTDTQYF.

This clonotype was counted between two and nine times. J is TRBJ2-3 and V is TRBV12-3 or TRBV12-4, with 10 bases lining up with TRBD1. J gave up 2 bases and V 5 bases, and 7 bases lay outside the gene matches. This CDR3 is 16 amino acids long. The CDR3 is CASSQSGQGFTDTQYF. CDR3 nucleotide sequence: TGTGCCAGCAGTCAATCGGGACAGGGGTTCACAGATACGCAGTATTTT.

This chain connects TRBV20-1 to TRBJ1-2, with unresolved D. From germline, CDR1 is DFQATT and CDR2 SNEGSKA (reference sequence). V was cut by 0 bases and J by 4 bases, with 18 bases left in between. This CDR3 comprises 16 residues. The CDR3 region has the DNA TGCAGTGCTAGAGATCCCCTCACTAGCCCGCCCTATGGCTACACCTTC. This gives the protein CSARDPLTSPPYGYTF.

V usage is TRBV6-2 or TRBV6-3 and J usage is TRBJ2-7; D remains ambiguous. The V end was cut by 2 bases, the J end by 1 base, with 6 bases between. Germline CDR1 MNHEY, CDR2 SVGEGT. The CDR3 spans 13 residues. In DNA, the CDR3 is TGTGCCAGCAGTTACGAACAGTCCTACGAGCAGTACTTC. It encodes CASSYEQSYEQYF.

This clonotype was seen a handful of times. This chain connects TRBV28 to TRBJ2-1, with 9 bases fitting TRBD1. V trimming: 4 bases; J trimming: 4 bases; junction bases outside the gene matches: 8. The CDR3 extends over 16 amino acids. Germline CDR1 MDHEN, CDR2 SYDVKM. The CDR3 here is CASSSLGQGPYNEQFF. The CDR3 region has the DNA TGTGCCAGCAGTTCCCTGGGACAGGGACCTTACAATGAGCAGTTCTTC.

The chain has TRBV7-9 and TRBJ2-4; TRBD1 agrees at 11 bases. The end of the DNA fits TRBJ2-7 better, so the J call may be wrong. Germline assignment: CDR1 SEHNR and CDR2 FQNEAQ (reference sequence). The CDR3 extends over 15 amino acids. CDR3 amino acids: CASSTGQGAIDEQYF. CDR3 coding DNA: TGTGCCAGCAGCACCGGACAGGGGGCGATCGACGAGCAGTACTTC.

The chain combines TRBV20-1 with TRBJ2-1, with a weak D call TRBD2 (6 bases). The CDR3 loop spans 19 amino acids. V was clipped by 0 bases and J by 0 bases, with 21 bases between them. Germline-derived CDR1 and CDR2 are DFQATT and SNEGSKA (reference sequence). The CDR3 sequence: CSARDRTSQQRTSYNEQFF. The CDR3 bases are TGCAGTGCTAGAGATCGAACTAGCCAACAAAGGACCTCCTACAATGAGCAGTTCTTC.